This T cell receptor beta chain is drawn from a study of blood T cell repertoires in COVID-19. About the research overall: The United States, Italy and Spain supplied acute and convalescent COVID-19 samples. T cells, B-cell-depleted T cells, or PBMCs provided the cDNA or gDNA that served as material.

V shed 4 bases and J shed 0 bases, with 16 bases lying between them. Germline V CDR1 and CDR2: MNHNS, SASEGT. The CDR3 is 16 residues long. Per the original methods: Estimates of nucleated cell counts were drawn from the amplification of reference gene primers. The assay was immunoSEQ multiplex PCR, and TCRdb's table has in-frame clones only and misses some. V, J and clone size are those of that table, while D and trimming were read from the DNA. The table lists around 26,000 clones, around four fifths of them singletons. Seattle-derived patients entered the study during active infection and were followed longitudinally.

Sequenced material: peripheral blood. The chain carries TRBV6-1 and TRBJ2-7; perhaps TRBD1 as D (5 bases). The clonotype originates from an older woman with COVID-19, enrolled during active disease. The CDR3 DNA is TGTGCCAGCAGTGTGGGTGAAGGGGCTCCCTCCTACGAGCAGTACTTC. Amino acid sequence: CASSVGEGAPSYEQYF.